This entry is about one T cell receptor (beta chain). This specimen belongs to a study of response to subunit inactivated influenza vaccine. The V gene's germline CDR1 is DFQATT and CDR2 SNEGSKA (reference sequence). The germline V and J ends were trimmed by 2 bases and 0 bases, with 9 bases remaining between them. The CDR3 covers 14 residues. TCRdb re-derived calls from the RT-PCR reads in MiXCR, one entry per CDR3 protein. The table records some 550,000 distinct CDR3 sequences, approximately 20% of them present only once. The same data also contributed to another study, on T cells expressing NK-cell markers. Per that paper: It was by 5'RACE template switching with UMIs that TCR beta cDNA was made. What restricted sorting to alpha-beta TCR T cells in several experiments was an anti-gamma-delta TCR antibody.

The chain is built from TRBV20-1 and TRBJ2-3; D remains unclear. The sequences come from CD4+ T cells sorted from PBMCs, collected approximately 13 days after vaccination. The TCR comes from a man aged 50 to 60 who received an inactivated influenza vaccine. The CDR3 spells CSARSLDSTDTQYF. In nucleotides, the CDR3 is TGCAGTGCTAGAAGCCTCGATAGCACAGATACGCAGTATTTT.